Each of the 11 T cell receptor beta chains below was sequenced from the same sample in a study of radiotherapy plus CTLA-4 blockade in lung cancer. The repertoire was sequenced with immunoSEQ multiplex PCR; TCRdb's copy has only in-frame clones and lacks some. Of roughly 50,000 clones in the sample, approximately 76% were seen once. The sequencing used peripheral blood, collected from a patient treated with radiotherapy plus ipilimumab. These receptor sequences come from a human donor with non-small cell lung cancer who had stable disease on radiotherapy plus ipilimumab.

CDR3 nucleotides: TGTGCCAGCAGTTATACAGATAACTATGGCTACACCTTC. Protein: CASSYTDNYGYTF. V gene TRBV6-5 combines with J gene TRBJ1-2; no definite D call. V was shortened by 3 bases and J by 1 base, with 6 bases between the two germline ends. CDR1 is MNHEY, CDR2 SVGAGI, per germline. CDR3 length: 13 residues.

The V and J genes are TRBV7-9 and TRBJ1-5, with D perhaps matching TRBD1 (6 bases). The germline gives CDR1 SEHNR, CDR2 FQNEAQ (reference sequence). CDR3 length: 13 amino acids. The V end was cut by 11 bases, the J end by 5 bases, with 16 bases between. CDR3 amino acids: CAASTGGYQPQHF. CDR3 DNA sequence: TGTGCCGCGTCGACAGGAGGGTATCAGCCCCAGCATTTT.

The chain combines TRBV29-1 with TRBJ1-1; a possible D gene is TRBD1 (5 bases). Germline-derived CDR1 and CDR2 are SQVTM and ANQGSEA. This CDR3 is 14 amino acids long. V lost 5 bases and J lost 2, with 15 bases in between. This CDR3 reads CSVIPGTGNTEAFF. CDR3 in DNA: TGCAGCGTTATCCCCGGGACTGGTAACACTGAAGCTTTCTTT.

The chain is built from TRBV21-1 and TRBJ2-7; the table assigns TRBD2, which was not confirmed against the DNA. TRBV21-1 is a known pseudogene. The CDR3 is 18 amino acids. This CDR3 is CASSKEGSGGLLDYEQYF. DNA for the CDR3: TGTGCCAGCAGCAAAGAGGGTAGCGGGGGGCTATTGGATTACGAGCAGTACTTC.

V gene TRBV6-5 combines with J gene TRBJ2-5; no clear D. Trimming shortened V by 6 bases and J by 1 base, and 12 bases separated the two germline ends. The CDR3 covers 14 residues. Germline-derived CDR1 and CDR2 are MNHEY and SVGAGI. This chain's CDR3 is CASSSVTLQETQYF. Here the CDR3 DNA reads TGTGCCAGCAGCTCCGTCACTCTCCAAGAGACCCAGTACTTC.

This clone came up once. As DNA, the CDR3 is TGCGCCAGCAGCTTGGAGGGTGCGACAGATACGCAGTATTTT. Protein product: CASSLEGATDTQYF. The V and J genes are TRBV5-1 and TRBJ2-3; D unresolved. Trimming left V 0 bases short and J 3 bases short, with 8 bases between. This CDR3 has 14 residues. From germline, CDR1 is SGHRS and CDR2 YFSETQ.

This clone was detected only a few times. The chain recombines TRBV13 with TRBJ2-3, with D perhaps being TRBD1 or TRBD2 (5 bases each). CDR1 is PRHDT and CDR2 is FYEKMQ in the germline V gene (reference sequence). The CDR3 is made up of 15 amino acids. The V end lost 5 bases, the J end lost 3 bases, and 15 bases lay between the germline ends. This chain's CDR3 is CASSPGRTLTDTQYF. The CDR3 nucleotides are TGTGCCAGCAGCCCGGGACGGACTCTTACAGATACGCAGTATTTT.

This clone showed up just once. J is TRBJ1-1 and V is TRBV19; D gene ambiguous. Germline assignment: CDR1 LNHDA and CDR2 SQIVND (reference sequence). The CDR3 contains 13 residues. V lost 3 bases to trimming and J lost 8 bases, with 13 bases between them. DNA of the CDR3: TGTGCCAGTAGTATTACGCCCGGGCTCGAAGCTTTCTTT. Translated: CASSITPGLEAFF.

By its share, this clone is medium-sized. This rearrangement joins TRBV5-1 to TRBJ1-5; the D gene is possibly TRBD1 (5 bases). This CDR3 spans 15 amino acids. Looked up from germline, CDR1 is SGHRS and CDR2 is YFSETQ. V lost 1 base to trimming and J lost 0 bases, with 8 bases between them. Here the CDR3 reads CASSLTGFSNQPQHF. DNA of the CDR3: TGCGCCAGCAGCTTGACAGGATTTAGCAATCAGCCCCAGCATTTT.

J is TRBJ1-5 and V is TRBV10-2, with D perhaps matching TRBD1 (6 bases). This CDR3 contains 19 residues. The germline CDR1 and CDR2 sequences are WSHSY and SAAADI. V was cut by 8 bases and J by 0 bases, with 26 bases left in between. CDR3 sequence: CASGPVTGLGGASNQPQHF. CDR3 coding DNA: TGCGCCAGCGGGCCGGTTACAGGATTGGGGGGGGCTAGCAATCAGCCCCAGCATTTT.

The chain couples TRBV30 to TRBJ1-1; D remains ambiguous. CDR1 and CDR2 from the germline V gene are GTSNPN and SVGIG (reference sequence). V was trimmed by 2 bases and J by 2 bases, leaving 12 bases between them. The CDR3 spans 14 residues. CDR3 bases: TGTGCCTGGAGTACCTTAACAGCTAACACTGAAGCTTTCTTT. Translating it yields CAWSTLTANTEAFF.